This is a list of T cell receptor beta chains from one sample in a study of shared clonotypes between healthy human individuals. Assay: immunoSEQ multiplex PCR; the TCRdb copy retains only in-frame clones and omits some. The sample consists of approximately 2.4 million clones, approximately 94% of them appearing once. The sequenced sample consisted of naive CD4+ T cells sorted from blood. These receptors all come from a man between 18 and 29 years old in good health. Each CDR3 is given with its conserved first and last residue. Fields, in order: CDR3 DNA, CDR3 protein, V gene, D gene, J gene, clone size. A D gene is named only where the DNA matches it firmly. Expanded clones get a size class; other rows say once, few or many, or leave the size out.

TGTGCCAGCAGCGTGGGGGAGGGGAGGGAGACCCAGTACTTC | CASSVGEGRETQYF | TRBV9 | TRBD2 | TRBJ2-5 | NA
TGCGCCAGCAGCCAAGTCGGGACAGGGGTGGAGACCCAGTACTTC | CASSQVGTGVETQYF | TRBV4-1 | TRBD1 | TRBJ2-5 | NA
TGTGCCTGGAGTGCCGGGACAGGGGGCATCGGTGAAAAACTGTTTTTT | CAWSAGTGGIGEKLFF | TRBV30 | TRBD1 | TRBJ1-4 | NA
TGTGCCAGCAGTGTACAGGACGGACTCTACGAGCAGTACTTC | CASSVQDGLYEQYF | TRBV6-1 | NA | TRBJ2-7 | NA
TGTGCCAGTAGTTACCGGGACAGTAAGGGCTACACCTTC | CASSYRDSKGYTF | TRBV19 | TRBD1 | TRBJ1-2 | NA
TGTGCCAGCAGTTATAGTGGCCAAATTGGCGAGCAGTACTTC | CASSYSGQIGEQYF | TRBV6-5 | NA | TRBJ2-7 | once
TGTGCCAGCAGCTTCATACCTAATGACTCTGGAAACACCATATATTTT | CASSFIPNDSGNTIYF | TRBV11-2 | NA | TRBJ1-3 | NA
TGTGCCAGCAGTTACTCGTTGGCTAGCGACCAAGAGACCCAGTACTTC | CASSYSLASDQETQYF | TRBV6-5 | NA | TRBJ2-5 | NA
TGTGCCATCAGGAGGGGGGTCCTGAACACTGAAGCTTTCTTT | CAIRRGVLNTEAFF | TRBV10-3 | NA | TRBJ1-1 | NA
TGCGCCAGCTCTCACCCTAGCGGGACCACAGATACGCAGTATTTT | CASSHPSGTTDTQYF | TRBV5-1 | TRBD2 | TRBJ2-3 | NA
TGTGCCAGCAGCGCAGGGGGTGAGCAGTTCTTC | CASSAGGEQFF | TRBV7-3 | TRBD1 | TRBJ2-1 | NA